Below, 11 T cell receptor beta chains from the same sample are listed, as sequenced in a study of control samples from healthy donors and cancer patients. Method: immunoSEQ multiplex PCR; TCRdb's copy keeps in-frame clones and lacks some. The sample has approximately 190,000 clones. The sequenced sample consisted of blood. Every receptor here comes from a woman in her twenties or thirties in good health.

This rearrangement joins TRBV30 to TRBJ2-5; the D gene is possibly TRBD1 (5 bases). Germline V gene data show CDR1 as GTSNPN and CDR2 as SVGIG (reference sequence). Trimming pared 3 bases from V and 2 bases from J, leaving 13 bases between. This CDR3 is 14 amino acids long. The CDR3 nucleotides are TGTGCCTGGAGACTCAACAGGATTCAAGAGACCCAGTACTTC. This encodes CAWRLNRIQETQYF.

The chain carries TRBV27 and TRBJ2-1, with D perhaps matching TRBD1 or TRBD2 (7 bases each). The CDR3 has 14 amino acids. The ends were cut back, 3 bases at V and 7 bases at J, with 13 bases in the middle. The germline V gene encodes CDR1 MNHEY and CDR2 SMNVEV (reference sequence). Written as DNA, the CDR3 is TGTGCCAGCAGTTTCCAGGGGGGGAGGAATGAGCAGTTCTTC. Translated: CASSFQGGRNEQFF.

The chain has TRBV7-2 and TRBJ2-7; TRBD2 might be the D (6 bases). The V end was cut by 2 bases, the J end by 4 bases, with 12 bases between. The germline gives CDR1 SGHTA, CDR2 FQGNSA. The length of the CDR3 is 14 residues. CDR3 residues: CASSLKMAGYEQYF. The CDR3 coding sequence is TGTGCCAGCAGCTTAAAGATGGCGGGGTACGAGCAGTACTTC.

This chain uses TRBV28 with TRBJ1-2; D might be TRBD1 (5 bases). CDR1 and CDR2 (germline): MDHEN, SYDVKM. The CDR3 loop spans 16 amino acids. The V end was cut by 9 bases, the J end by 0 bases, with 20 bases between. DNA of the CDR3: TGTGCCAGTTCCGCTAGGCAGTGGGGGGCTAACTATGGCTACACCTTC. This gives the protein CASSARQWGANYGYTF.

J is TRBJ1-2 and V is TRBV28; D uncertain. Germline V CDR1 and CDR2: MDHEN, SYDVKM. V lost 5 bases and J lost 1, with 17 bases in between. The CDR3 is 16 amino acids. The CDR3, as DNA: TGTGCCAGCAGTCCAACTTTGAGCCCGGGTAACTATGGCTACACCTTC. Translation gives CASSPTLSPGNYGYTF.

V is TRBV6-6 and J is TRBJ1-2; D unresolved. This CDR3 comprises 13 residues. The germline gives CDR1 MNHNY, CDR2 SVGAGI (reference sequence). V lost 4 bases and J lost 6, with 12 bases in between. Here the CDR3 reads CASSFSDEDGYTF. In DNA, the CDR3 is TGTGCCAGCAGTTTTTCTGACGAAGATGGCTACACCTTC.

This chain links TRBV5-4 with TRBJ2-2; 8 positions agree with TRBD1. V shed 2 bases and J 4 bases; nucleotides not matched to a gene: 16. Looked up from germline, CDR1 is SGHNT and CDR2 is YYREEE (reference sequence). This CDR3 comprises 19 residues. The CDR3 nucleotides are TGTGCCAGCAGCTTTCGTTTCGGTAAAGGACAGGGAGGCACCGGGGAGCTGTTTTTT. Encoded protein: CASSFRFGKGQGGTGELFF.

The rearrangement uses TRBV5-1 and TRBJ2-7; a weak D match, TRBD2 (6 bases). Deletions cut 1 base from V and 1 base from J, with 9 bases between. CDR1 is SGHRS and CDR2 is YFSETQ in the germline V gene. The CDR3 runs 14 residues. CDR3 DNA sequence: TGCGCCAGCAGCTTGAGTAGCGGATCCTACGAGCAGTACTTC. It yields the protein CASSLSSGSYEQYF.

The chain combines TRBV28 with TRBJ1-6; D gene uncertain. This CDR3 contains 16 residues. CDR1 is MDHEN, CDR2 SYDVKM, per germline. V lost 2 bases and J lost 0, with 8 bases in between. CDR3 in DNA: TGTGCCAGCAGTTTAAGAGCATCCTCCTATAATTCACCCCTCCACTTT. Its translation: CASSLRASSYNSPLHF. The variable domain in full, with the rest retrieved from reference TRBV28 and TRBJ1-6, is DVKVTQSSRYLVKRTGEKVFLECVQDMDHENMFWYRQDPGLGLRLIYFSYDVKMKEKGDIPEGYSVSREKKERFSLILESASTNQTSMYLCASSLRASSYNSPLHFGNGTRLTVT.

The chain joins TRBV5-1 to TRBJ2-7; 9 bases align to TRBD1. With 3 bases clipped from V and 3 bases from J, the junction kept 1 base outside the gene matches. Germline V gene data show CDR1 as SGHRS and CDR2 as YFSETQ. The CDR3 totals 13 residues. CDR3 in amino acids: CASSSDRGYEQYF. The CDR3 region has the DNA TGCGCCAGCAGCTCGGACAGGGGCTACGAGCAGTACTTC.

The rearrangement joins TRBV4-1 to TRBJ2-5, with TRBD1 identical over 9 bases. The CDR3 covers 17 residues. V was pared by 3 bases and J by 2 bases, with 10 bases of the junction left unmatched. Germline V gene data show CDR1 as MGHRA and CDR2 as YSYEKL. CDR3 loop: CASSHKDRGVRQETQYF. The CDR3 DNA is TGCGCCAGCAGCCATAAAGACAGGGGGGTGCGTCAAGAGACCCAGTACTTC.